These 29 T cell receptor beta chains were all obtained from the same sample, sequenced in a study of vaccination effects on CD4 cells after COVID-19. Their specific antigens are unknown. After expansion with viral peptide pools in the ViraFEST assay, antigen-specific CD4+ T cells were sequenced. When around 9 days of culture had elapsed, CD4+ T cells were isolated. No vaccinee had earlier SARS-CoV-2 infection, and nucleocapsid antibodies were negative. Libraries were prepared by immunoSEQ multiplex PCR; TCRdb keeps only in-frame clonotypes and omits some of them. The sample consists of 24,000 or so clones, 73% of them appearing once. The specimen was CD4+ T cells from PBMCs cultured with SARS-CoV-2 spike peptides, collected before COVID-19 vaccination. These receptors were taken from a human donor who received a COVID-19 vaccine.

The rearrangement uses TRBV4-1 and TRBJ1-5; D remains ambiguous. The germline V gene encodes CDR1 MGHRA and CDR2 YSYEKL. The V end lost 4 bases, the J end lost 1 base, and 14 bases lay between the germline ends. The CDR3 spans 16 residues. The CDR3 sequence: CASSPLGGLSNQPQHF. CDR3 nucleotides: TGCGCCAGCAGCCCCCTAGGAGGACTCAGCAATCAGCCCCAGCATTTT.

V gene TRBV12-1 combines with J gene TRBJ2-6; TRBD1 is the table's D call and was not checked against the DNA. TRBV12-1 is flagged as a pseudogene. This CDR3 is 20 amino acids long. The CDR3 here is CASSFLRGSARSSGANVLTF. The CDR3, as DNA: TGTGCCAGCAGCTTCCTTAGGGGGAGTGCGAGGAGCTCTGGGGCCAACGTCCTGACTTTC.

The V gene is TRBV6-4, the J gene TRBJ2-1, with 13 bases fitting TRBD2. CDR3 length: 15 amino acids. Germline V gene sequence: CDR1 MRHNA, CDR2 SNTAGT. J lost 7 bases, V lost 2 bases, and 2 bases had no gene match. This CDR3 is CASSDTSGGANEQFF. The CDR3, as DNA: TGTGCCAGCAGTGACACTAGCGGGGGGGCGAATGAGCAGTTCTTC.

The rearrangement joins TRBV19 to TRBJ1-3; a possible D gene is TRBD1 (6 bases). From germline, CDR1 is LNHDA and CDR2 SQIVND (reference sequence). Trimming cost V 4 bases and J 1 base, with 8 bases left between them. The CDR3 has 14 residues. DNA of the CDR3: TGTGCCAGTAGTAGCAGGGGATCTGGAAACACCATATATTTT. Translated, it gives CASSSRGSGNTIYF.

The chain links TRBV2 to TRBJ1-1; D possibly corresponds to TRBD1 (5 bases). Germline CDR1 reads SNHLY; CDR2 reads FYNNEI. The CDR3 is 15 residues long. The ends were cut back, 2 bases at V and 7 bases at J, with 17 bases in the middle. CDR3 DNA: TGTGCCAGCAGTGAACTGCGGGGGAGGGAAGGTGAAGCTTTCTTT. Translating gives CASSELRGREGEAFF.

The chain joins TRBV10-3 to TRBJ2-7, with a weak D call TRBD1 (6 bases). Trimming left V 2 bases short and J 0 bases short, with 8 bases between. CDR1 is ENHRY and CDR2 is SYGVKD in the germline V gene. The CDR3 has 14 residues. CDR3 in amino acids: CAISEDRSSYEQYF. CDR3 DNA: TGTGCCATCAGTGAGGACAGGAGCTCCTACGAGCAGTACTTC.

This chain uses TRBV18 with TRBJ2-5; D gene ambiguous. V dropped 4 bases and J dropped 6 bases, with 18 bases sitting between them. The CDR3 has 15 residues. Germline V gene data show CDR1 as KGHSH and CDR2 as LQKENI. CDR3 in amino acids: CASSHRVEPQKTQYF. The CDR3 bases are TGTGCCAGCTCACACCGCGTGGAGCCTCAAAAGACCCAGTACTTC.

The V call is TRBV6-5, the J call TRBJ1-2; 9 positions agree with TRBD1. Germline V gives CDR1 MNHEY, CDR2 SVGAGI. The V gene end was trimmed by 6 bases and the J gene end by 4 bases; junction bases not matched to a gene: 6. This CDR3 spans 14 amino acids. The DNA of the CDR3 is TGTGCCAGCAGGGAGGACAGGGGACCCTATGGCTACACCTTC. Residues: CASREDRGPYGYTF.

V and J are TRBV5-1 and TRBJ2-5; TRBD2 matches 7 bases. The CDR3 length is 15 residues. Germline V gene lookup returns CDR1 SGHRS and CDR2 YFSETQ. Trimming cost V 4 bases and J 4 bases; bases outside gene matches: 10. The CDR3: CASSTDPGGPETQYF. The CDR3 DNA reads TGCGCCAGCAGCACGGACCCGGGAGGTCCAGAGACCCAGTACTTC.

The rearrangement uses TRBV6-2 or TRBV6-3 and TRBJ2-3, with 12 bases lining up with TRBD2. V was pared by 5 bases and J by 9 bases, with 9 bases of the junction left unmatched. Looked up from germline, CDR1 is MNHEY and CDR2 is SVGEGT. The CDR3 is 15 amino acids. The CDR3 region is CASSRLAGVRETQYF. The CDR3 region has the DNA TGTGCCAGCAGTCGACTAGCGGGGGTGAGGGAAACGCAGTATTTT.

This chain links TRBV7-9 with TRBJ2-3, with 8 bases that match TRBD2. Germline-derived CDR1 and CDR2 are SEHNR and FQNEAQ (reference sequence). V trimming: 4 bases; J trimming: 5 bases; junction bases outside the gene matches: 8. CDR3 length equals 15 residues. The CDR3: CASSSRGGQVDTQYF. The CDR3 region has the DNA TGTGCCAGCAGCTCCCGGGGGGGCCAGGTAGATACGCAGTATTTT.

This clone was detected a few times. CDR3 sequence reads: CASSEHGAQSYEQYF. The CDR3 bases are TGTGCCAGCAGTGAACACGGGGCGCAGTCCTACGAGCAGTACTTC. The chain recombines TRBV6-1 with TRBJ2-7; TRBD1 or TRBD2 may be the D gene (5 bases each). Per germline, CDR1 MNHNS and CDR2 SASEGT. The CDR3 is 15 residues long. V was cut by 2 bases and J by 1 base, with 12 bases left in between.

This clone was counted only a few times. V gene TRBV7-2 combines with J gene TRBJ2-7, with 9 positions matching TRBD2. CDR1 SGHTA and CDR2 FQGNSA come from the germline V gene. The junction had 9 bases not matched to a gene; V was cut back by 2 bases and J by 7 bases. The CDR3 has 15 residues. CDR3 sequence: CASSLRASGNTEQYF. The DNA for the CDR3 is TGTGCCAGCAGCTTACGGGCTAGCGGGAATACGGAGCAGTACTTC. Combining the CDR3 with reference TRBV7-2 and TRBJ2-7 gives the whole variable domain GAGVSQSPSNKVTEKGKDVELRCDPISGHTALYWYRQSLGQGLEFLIYFQGNSAPDKSGLPSDRFSAERTGGSVSTLTIQRTQQEDSAVYLCASSLRASGNTEQYFGPGTRLTVT.

This clone was found once. The rearrangement joins TRBV15 to TRBJ1-1; 8 nucleotides align to TRBD1. CDR1 LNHNV and CDR2 YYDKDF come from the germline V gene (reference sequence). This CDR3 has 17 residues. J gave up 0 bases and V 1 base, and 7 bases lay outside the gene matches. CDR3 sequence reads: CATSRVRGLGLNTEAFF. CDR3 sequence (DNA): TGTGCCACCAGCAGAGTCAGGGGGCTGGGGCTGAACACTGAAGCTTTCTTT. Full variable domain (remainder filled in from reference TRBV15 and TRBJ1-1): DAMVIQNPRYQVTQFGKPVTLSCSQTLNHNVMYWYQQKSSQAPKLLFHYYDKDFNNEADTPDNFQSRRPNTSFCFLDIRSPGLGDTAMYLCATSRVRGLGLNTEAFFGQGTRLTVV.

This chain uses TRBV6-5 with TRBJ2-7; D perhaps matches TRBD2 (6 bases). Germline CDR1 and CDR2: MNHEY and SVGAGI. V lost 6 bases and J lost 2, with 11 bases in between. The CDR3 is 13 residues long. CDR3 amino acids: CASRRGIAYEQYF. CDR3 bases: TGTGCCAGCAGGCGGGGCATTGCCTACGAGCAGTACTTC.

This chain uses TRBV19 with TRBJ2-3; the D gene is possibly TRBD1 (6 bases). This CDR3 region has 16 residues. Germline V gene sequence: CDR1 LNHDA, CDR2 SQIVND (reference sequence). Trimming left V 5 bases short and J 2 bases short, with 17 bases between. CDR3 nucleotide sequence: TGTGCCAGTAGTCAAAGGTCGGGACACCTCACAGATACGCAGTATTTT. Translation: CASSQRSGHLTDTQYF. Together with reference TRBV19 and TRBJ2-3, the CDR3 gives the full variable domain: DGGITQSPKYLFRKEGQNVTLSCEQNLNHDAMYWYRQDPGQGLRLIYYSQIVNDFQKGDIAEGYSVSREKKESFPLTVTSAQKNPTAFYLCASSQRSGHLTDTQYFGPGTRLTVL.

This clone is a singleton in its sample. This sequence joins TRBV2 and TRBJ1-5, with no clear D. The germline gives CDR1 SNHLY, CDR2 FYNNEI. The CDR3 is 14 residues long. The V end was cut by 1 base, the J end by 4 bases, with 8 bases between. CDR3: CASSEEQGNQPQHF. Written as DNA, the CDR3 is TGTGCCAGCAGTGAAGAACAAGGGAATCAGCCCCAGCATTTT.

Written as DNA, the CDR3 is TGTGCCAGCAGCCCACGACTAGCGGGGATAGGAGTAGAGACCCAGTACTTC. This translates into CASSPRLAGIGVETQYF. The V call is TRBV14, the J call TRBJ2-5, with 11 nucleotides matching TRBD2. With 4 bases clipped from V and 4 bases from J, the junction kept 11 bases outside the gene matches. CDR1 SGHDN and CDR2 FVKESK come from the germline V gene. This CDR3 is 17 amino acids long.

A single count supports this clone. The chain is built from TRBV6-1 and TRBJ1-2; a possible D gene is TRBD1 (5 bases). Trimming left V 1 base short and J 7 bases short, with 22 bases between. The germline gives CDR1 MNHNS, CDR2 SASEGT. This CDR3 contains 17 residues. The CDR3 reads CASSEGAGTVGRVGYTF. The CDR3 nucleotides read TGTGCCAGCAGTGAAGGAGCCGGGACGGTGGGTCGTGTTGGCTACACCTTC.

V is TRBV27 and J is TRBJ2-7; 10 bases are a match to TRBD1. The CDR3 has 13 amino acids. The germline V gene encodes CDR1 MNHEY and CDR2 SMNVEV (reference sequence). The V segment lost 10 bases and the J segment 5 bases; nucleotides outside the gene matches: 8. In DNA form, the CDR3 reads TGTGCCATCGAAGACAGGGGGCGAAACGAGCAGTACTTC. Protein product: CAIEDRGRNEQYF.

In its sample, this clone was seen once. The V gene is TRBV12-5, the J gene TRBJ2-3, with D possibly being TRBD2 (6 bases). Germline V gives CDR1 LGHNT, CDR2 FRNRAP. V was cut by 1 base and J by 8 bases, with 13 bases left in between. The CDR3 has 14 amino acids. The CDR3 DNA is TGTGCTAGTGGTTTGGGGCGGGAAGAGGCTACGCAGTATTTT. Amino acid sequence: CASGLGREEATQYF. Based on the CDR3 plus reference TRBV12-5 and TRBJ2-3, the full variable domain is DARVTQTPRHKVTEMGQEVTMRCQPILGHNTVFWYRQTMMQGLELLAYFRNRAPLDDSGMPKDRFSAEMPDATLATLKIQPSEPRDSAVYFCASGLGREEATQYFGPGTRLTVL.

The genes are TRBV18 and TRBJ1-3, with D hard to call. Looked up from germline, CDR1 is KGHSH and CDR2 is LQKENI. V was pared by 6 bases and J by 3 bases, with 18 bases between. This CDR3 has 16 amino acids. The CDR3 reads CASSPPSRSRGNTIYF. The CDR3 DNA is TGTGCCAGCTCGCCCCCCAGTCGGAGCCGTGGAAACACCATATATTTT.

V usage is TRBV21-1 and J usage is TRBJ2-1. TRBV21-1 is described as a pseudogene. The CDR3 runs to 17 residues. The CDR3 loop is CASSKELGRRSDNEQFF. The DNA for the CDR3 is TGTGCCAGCAGCAAAGAATTAGGGCGGAGATCGGACAATGAGCAGTTCTTC.

The rearrangement links TRBV30 to TRBJ1-1; tentatively, D is TRBD1 (5 bases). V was cut by 4 bases and J by 10 bases, with 19 bases left in between. The germline V gene encodes CDR1 GTSNPN and CDR2 SVGIG (reference sequence). This CDR3 is 13 amino acids long. The CDR3 protein is CAWTSRDSQGAFF. CDR3 coding DNA: TGTGCCTGGACATCCCGGGACTCCCAAGGAGCTTTCTTT. Supplemented by reference TRBV30 and TRBJ1-1, the full variable domain reads SQTIHQWPATLVQPVGSPLSLECTVEGTSNPNLYWYRQAAGRGLQLLFYSVGIGQISSEVPQNLSASRPQDRQFILSSKKLLLSDSGFYLCAWTSRDSQGAFFGQGTRLTVV.

This clone was observed a single time. Here the CDR3 reads CASTAGLREETQYF. Written as DNA, the CDR3 is TGTGCCAGCACAGCGGGACTCCGGGAAGAGACCCAGTACTTC. This sequence joins TRBV7-9 and TRBJ2-5; 7 positions agree with TRBD2. Germline V gives CDR1 SEHNR, CDR2 FQNEAQ (reference sequence). The CDR3 is 14 amino acids. Losses at the gene ends were 7 bases for V and 3 bases for J; bases not matched to a gene: 8.

The chain combines TRBV18 with TRBJ2-3, with no clear D. The V gene lost 0 bases and the J gene lost 4 bases, with 20 bases spanning the gap. The CDR3 length is 18 residues. Germline-derived CDR1 and CDR2 are KGHSH and LQKENI. The CDR3 nucleotides are TGTGCCAGCTCACCACCGGTTGGCGAGTTGTATGTTTCAGATACGCAGTATTTT. Translated, it gives CASSPPVGELYVSDTQYF.

The rearrangement joins TRBV5-1 to TRBJ2-5; D perhaps matches TRBD1 (6 bases). This CDR3 is 16 amino acids long. CDR1 and CDR2 (germline): SGHRS, YFSETQ. The V end lost 3 bases, the J end lost 5 bases, and 20 bases lay between the germline ends. The CDR3: CASSYAATGSSETQYF. In DNA, the CDR3 is TGCGCCAGCAGCTACGCCGCAACAGGGTCCTCGGAGACCCAGTACTTC.

This clone is classed as medium-sized. The J gene is TRBJ2-1, the V gene TRBV6-4; a possible D gene is TRBD1 (6 bases). CDR3 length: 15 amino acids. The germline CDR1 and CDR2 sequences are MRHNA and SNTAGT. Trimming stripped 4 bases from V and 7 bases from J, with 17 bases between. CDR3 nucleotide sequence: TGTGCCAGCAGTGCTCAGGGGCGGAGCGGAAATGAGCAGTTCTTC. It translates to CASSAQGRSGNEQFF.

This sequence joins TRBV4-2 and TRBJ2-2; D uncertain. The CDR3 loop spans 15 amino acids. Trimming cost V 0 bases and J 1 base, with 6 bases left between them. Germline-derived CDR1 and CDR2 are LGHNA and YNFKEQ. The chain's CDR3 is CASSQEARNTGELFF. The CDR3 bases are TGTGCCAGCAGCCAAGAGGCAAGGAACACCGGGGAGCTGTTTTTT.